What follows describes a single T cell receptor (beta chain). CDR1 SGHVS and CDR2 FNYEAQ come from the germline V gene. J was trimmed by 8 bases and V by 4 bases; bases with no gene match: 10. This CDR3 has 15 residues. Assay: immunoSEQ multiplex PCR; the TCRdb copy retains only in-frame clones and omits some. The data contain approximately 79,000 clones, 90% to 95% of them singletons. The data originate from a study of technical replicates of blood from a handful of donors. Material for sequencing was T cells isolated from PBMCs. The chain couples TRBV7-6 to TRBJ2-1, with TRBD1 matching 8 bases. The TCR was taken from a human donor in good health. CDR3 sequence reads: CASSYNDRGRHEQFF. In DNA, the CDR3 is TGTGCCAGCAGCTATAACGACAGGGGAAGGCATGAGCAGTTCTTC.